The TCR beta chain described here comes from a study of blood T cell repertoires in COVID-19. Whole-study context: Specimens from acute and convalescent COVID-19 originated in the United States, Italy and Spain. In each case, the material was cDNA or gDNA derived from T cells, B-cell-depleted T cells, or PBMCs.

In the original workflow: Cell counts per sample came from amplifying reference gene primers. The table came from immunoSEQ multiplex PCR; TCRdb's copy has only in-frame clones and leaves some out. D and trimming were read from the DNA, whereas the V and J calls and clone size are those reported in that table. The sample has 90,000 to 120,000 clones; about 87% are singletons. Germline V lookup: CDR1 MGHRA, CDR2 YSYEKL. The junction had 14 bases not matched to a gene; V was cut back by 3 bases and J by 6 bases. This CDR3 comprises 17 residues. The TCR originated in a man between 50 and 59 years old with active or convalescent COVID-19. Sequencing input: peripheral blood. This chain connects TRBV4-1 to TRBJ2-1; 7 bases map to TRBD1. The CDR3 reads CASSQMTGPRAGNEQFF. As DNA, the CDR3 is TGCGCCAGCAGCCAGATGACAGGGCCGCGGGCCGGCAATGAGCAGTTCTTC.